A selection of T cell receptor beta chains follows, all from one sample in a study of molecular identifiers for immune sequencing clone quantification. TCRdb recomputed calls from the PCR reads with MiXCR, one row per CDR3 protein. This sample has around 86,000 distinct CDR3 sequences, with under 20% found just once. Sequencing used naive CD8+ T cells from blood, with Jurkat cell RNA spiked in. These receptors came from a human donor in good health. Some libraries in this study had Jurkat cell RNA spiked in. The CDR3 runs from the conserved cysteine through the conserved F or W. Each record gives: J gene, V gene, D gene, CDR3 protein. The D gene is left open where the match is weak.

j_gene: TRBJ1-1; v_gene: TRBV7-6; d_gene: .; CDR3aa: CASSPAAGGKAFF
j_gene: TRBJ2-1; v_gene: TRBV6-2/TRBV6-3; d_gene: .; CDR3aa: CASSYGVLGEQFF
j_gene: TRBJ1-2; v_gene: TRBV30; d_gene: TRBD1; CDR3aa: CAWSVSRGNGYTF
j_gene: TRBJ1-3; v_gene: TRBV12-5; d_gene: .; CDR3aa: CASDADSSGNTIYF
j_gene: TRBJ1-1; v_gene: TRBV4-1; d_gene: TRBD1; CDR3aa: CASSQGPGQMNTEAFF
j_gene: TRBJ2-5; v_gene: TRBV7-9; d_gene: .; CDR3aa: CASSLALRSPQETQYF
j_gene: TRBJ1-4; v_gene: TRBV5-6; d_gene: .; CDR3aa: CASSTGRHGGEKLFF
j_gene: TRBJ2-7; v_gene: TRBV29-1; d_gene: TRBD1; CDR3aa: CSVEGKNPGQATYEQYF
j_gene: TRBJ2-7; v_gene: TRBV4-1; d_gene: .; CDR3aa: CASSQGSYEQYF
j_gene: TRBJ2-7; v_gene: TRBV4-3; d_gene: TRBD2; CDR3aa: CASSPGTSGSSYEQYF
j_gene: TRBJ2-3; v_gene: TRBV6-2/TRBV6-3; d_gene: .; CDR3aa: CASSYPRGEDTQYF
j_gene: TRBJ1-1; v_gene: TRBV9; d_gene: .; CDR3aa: CASSPSRGIEAFF
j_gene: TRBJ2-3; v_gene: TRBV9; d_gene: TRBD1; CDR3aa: CASSTGTASTDTQYF
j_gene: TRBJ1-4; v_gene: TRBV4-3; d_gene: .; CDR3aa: CASSLIEKGGGEKLFF
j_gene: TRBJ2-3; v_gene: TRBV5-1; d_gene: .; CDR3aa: CASSELDHGTDTQYF
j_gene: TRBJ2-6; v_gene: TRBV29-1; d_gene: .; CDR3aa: CSVEDPYTPSGANVLTF
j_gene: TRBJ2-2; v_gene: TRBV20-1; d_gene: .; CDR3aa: CSARDASGHTGELFF
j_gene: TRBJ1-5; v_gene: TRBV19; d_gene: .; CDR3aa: CASSIIRQGAQPQHF
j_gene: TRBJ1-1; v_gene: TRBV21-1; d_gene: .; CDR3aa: CASSPRGGLDTEAFF
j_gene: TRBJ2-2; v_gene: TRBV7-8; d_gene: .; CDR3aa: CASSLEVSTGKIPGELFF
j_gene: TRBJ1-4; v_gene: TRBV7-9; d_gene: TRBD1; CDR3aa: CASSSTRQGNEKLFF
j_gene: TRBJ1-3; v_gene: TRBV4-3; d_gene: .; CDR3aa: CASSHRGGSGNTIYF
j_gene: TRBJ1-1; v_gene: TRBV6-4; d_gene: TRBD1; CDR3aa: CASSEDIRGTEAFF
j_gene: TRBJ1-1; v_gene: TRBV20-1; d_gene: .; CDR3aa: CSAGRGLGTEAFF
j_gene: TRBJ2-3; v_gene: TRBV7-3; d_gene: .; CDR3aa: CASSFDSTDTQYF
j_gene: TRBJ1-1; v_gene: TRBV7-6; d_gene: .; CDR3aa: CASSLYGQGNEAFF
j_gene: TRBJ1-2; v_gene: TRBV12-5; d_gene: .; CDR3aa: CASGRTVHYGYTF
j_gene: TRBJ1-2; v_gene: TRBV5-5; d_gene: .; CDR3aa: CASSLSYGYTF
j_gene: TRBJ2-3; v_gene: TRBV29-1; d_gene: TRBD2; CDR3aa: CSVEVASGGAGYTQYF
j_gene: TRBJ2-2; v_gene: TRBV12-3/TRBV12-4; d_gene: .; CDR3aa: CASSLANTGELFF
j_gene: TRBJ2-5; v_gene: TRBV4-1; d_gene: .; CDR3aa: CASSQPQGLEETQYF
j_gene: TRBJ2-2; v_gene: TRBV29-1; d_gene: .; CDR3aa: CSVEGLTGELFF
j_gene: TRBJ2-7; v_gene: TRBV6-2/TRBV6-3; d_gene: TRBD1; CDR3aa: CAISPGQGYEQYF
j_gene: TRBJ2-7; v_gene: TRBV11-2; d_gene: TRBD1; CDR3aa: CASSAGGQGVSYEQYF
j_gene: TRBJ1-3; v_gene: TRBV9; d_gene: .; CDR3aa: CASSVTEVPSGNTIYF
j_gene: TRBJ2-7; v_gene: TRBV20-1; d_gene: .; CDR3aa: CSASREPRYEQYF